These T cell receptor beta chains were read from a single sample in a study of technical replicates of blood from a handful of donors. The repertoire was sequenced with immunoSEQ multiplex PCR; TCRdb's copy has only in-frame clones and lacks some. The sample yields tens of thousands of clones, 94% seen once. Sequences were obtained from T cells isolated from PBMCs. These receptors came from a human donor in good health. Both conserved end residues are part of each CDR3. The order of the fields is D gene, clone size, V gene, J gene, CDR3 DNA, CDR3 protein. The D gene is left open where the match is weak. Some rows have no size entry. The others give once, few or many, or a class for an expanded clone.

TRBD1	-	TRBV7-8	TRBJ2-5	TGTGCCAGCCGCAGCTGGGACAGCCCCCAAGAGACCCAGTACTTC	CASRSWDSPQETQYF
TRBD1	-	TRBV10-3	TRBJ1-1	TGTGCCATCAGTGGGATGTTCAGGGGGCGCAGGACTGAAGCTTTCTTT	CAISGMFRGRRTEAFF
TRBD1	-	TRBV9	TRBJ1-1	TGTGCCAGCAGCGCCCACAGGGGACAGGGGAACACTGAAGCTTTCTTT	CASSAHRGQGNTEAFF
-	few	TRBV7-9	TRBJ1-5	TGTGCCAGCAGCGCGGCCGCTTCGACCAATCAGCCCCAGCATTTT	CASSAAASTNQPQHF
-	-	TRBV7-9	TRBJ1-1	TGTGCCAGCAGCTCCGACTCCCATGGGGGGGAAGCTTTCTTT	CASSSDSHGGEAFF
-	-	TRBV7-9	TRBJ1-1	TGTGCCAGCAGCTTAGGCCCCGGAGCTTTCTTT	CASSLGPGAFF
-	-	TRBV5-1	TRBJ2-7	TGCGCCAGCAGCCCTCGCCGGGGTTACGAGCAGTACTTC	CASSPRRGYEQYF
-	once	TRBV9	TRBJ2-1	TGTGCCAGCAGCCTCGAGGGCCCTCTTAATGAGCAGTTCTTC	CASSLEGPLNEQFF
TRBD1	-	TRBV9	TRBJ2-4	TGTGCCAGCAGCGTAGGGGGACAGCCGTTCTCCAAAAACATTCAGTACTTC	CASSVGGQPFSKNIQYF
TRBD1	-	TRBV7-8	TRBJ2-3	TGTGCCAGCAGCTTAGGACAGGGAAGCACAGATACGCAGTATTTT	CASSLGQGSTDTQYF
TRBD2	-	TRBV5-1	TRBJ2-3	TGCGCCAGCAGCTTGGTTGCGGGGGGTACAGATACGCAGTATTTT	CASSLVAGGTDTQYF
-	-	TRBV7-9	TRBJ2-2	TGTGCCAGCAGCTTTCTCCTGATCGAGGGGGACACCGGGGAGCTGTTTTTT	CASSFLLIEGDTGELFF
TRBD1	-	TRBV6-5	TRBJ2-2	TGTGCCAGCAGTCCAGGACAGGGCGCCGGGGAGCTGTTTTTT	CASSPGQGAGELFF
-	-	TRBV18	TRBJ1-1	TGTGCCAGCTCACGAGTTTTCCCTGAAGCTTTCTTT	CASSRVFPEAFF
TRBD2	-	TRBV5-4	TRBJ2-4	TGTGCCAGCAGCGGGGGGGACTACATTCAGTACTTC	CASSGGDYIQYF
-	-	TRBV11-2	TRBJ2-1	TGTGCCAGCAGCTTAGGCGTTGACAGTTCCTACAATGAGCAGTTCTTC	CASSLGVDSSYNEQFF
-	-	TRBV10-1	TRBJ2-1	TGCGCCAGCAGTGATGTTGGGGGGAGTGGATACAATGAGCAGTTCTTC	CASSDVGGSGYNEQFF
TRBD2	-	TRBV6-5	TRBJ2-2	TGTGCCAGCACTCCTTACGCGGGAGCCACCGGGGAGCTGTTTTTT	CASTPYAGATGELFF
-	-	TRBV14	TRBJ1-2	TGTGCCAGCAGCCAAGATGCCAGGGCCTATGGCTACACCTTC	CASSQDARAYGYTF
-	once	TRBV11-2	TRBJ1-1	TGTGCCAGCAGCTCACCACGGCGGGCAGCTGAAGCTTTCTTT	CASSSPRRAAEAFF
TRBD1	-	TRBV7-6	TRBJ1-6	TGTGCCAGCAGCTTGGGAGGACAGGGGAGGTATCATTCACCCCTCCACTTT	CASSLGGQGRYHSPLHF
TRBD1	-	TRBV5-1	TRBJ2-5	TGCGCCAGCAGCCGACAGGGGGCGGGCCAAGAGACCCAGTACTTC	CASSRQGAGQETQYF
-	-	TRBV10-2	TRBJ1-1	TGCGCCAGCAGTATAGCGATGAACACTGAAGCTTTCTTT	CASSIAMNTEAFF
-	-	TRBV7-9	TRBJ2-3	TGTGCCAGCAGTTCCCTACGCGGAGGAACAGATACGCAGTATTTT	CASSSLRGGTDTQYF
-	-	TRBV9	TRBJ1-1	TGTGCCAGCAGCGTAAGGGGAAACACTGAAGCTTTCTTT	CASSVRGNTEAFF
-	-	TRBV28	TRBJ1-2	TGTGCCAGCAGTTTCGGTTCTATGAGCTACACCTTC	CASSFGSMSYTF
TRBD1	-	TRBV5-1	TRBJ2-7	TGCGCCAGCAGCTTGGGAGGTATGGGGGACAGTTCCTACGAGCAGTACTTC	CASSLGGMGDSSYEQYF
-	-	TRBV7-6	TRBJ1-2	TGTGCCAGCAGCTCCTATACGCTCGGGGTCGGCTACACCTTC	CASSSYTLGVGYTF
-	-	TRBV12-5	TRBJ2-2	TGTGCTAGTGGTTTGGTACTGGTAGGGGAGGATGAAACCGGGGAGCTGTTTTTT	CASGLVLVGEDETGELFF
TRBD1	-	TRBV5-4	TRBJ2-5	TGTGCCAGCAGCTTGGACGCCGGGACAGGGGGCGCTGAGACCCAGTACTTC	CASSLDAGTGGAETQYF
-	-	TRBV5-1	TRBJ1-6	TGCGCCAGCATGATAGGGAACGGGGATTCACCCCTCCACTTT	CASMIGNGDSPLHF
-	once	TRBV9	TRBJ2-7	TGTGCCAGCAGCGCGACAGGTTCCTCCTACGAGCAGTACTTC	CASSATGSSYEQYF
TRBD1	once	TRBV7-2	TRBJ2-7	TGTGCCAGCAGCTGGGGACAGGGCTACGAGCAGTACTTC	CASSWGQGYEQYF
TRBD1	-	TRBV5-1	TRBJ1-2	TGCGCCAGCAGCCCGGGACAGGGGGCTGGCTACACCTTC	CASSPGQGAGYTF
-	-	TRBV11-1	TRBJ1-6	TGTGCCAGCAGCTTGGGCAGGGCGAATTCACCCCTCCACTTT	CASSLGRANSPLHF
-	-	TRBV28	TRBJ2-2	TGTGCCAGCAGTTTGAGGTTTAAGGGGACCGGGGAGCTGTTTTTT	CASSLRFKGTGELFF
TRBD1	-	TRBV7-4	TRBJ1-5	TGTGCCAGCAGGGGACAGAAAAATCAGCCCCAGCATTTT	CASRGQKNQPQHF
-	-	TRBV23-1	TRBJ1-5	TGCGCCAGCAGTCAATCAGAACAGCATAATCAGCCCCAGCATTTT	CASSQSEQHNQPQHF
TRBD1	-	TRBV10-1	TRBJ1-2	TGCGCCAGCAGTCCGGGACAGGACAACTATGGCTACACCTTC	CASSPGQDNYGYTF
TRBD2	-	TRBV29-1	TRBJ2-5	TGCAGCGTTGAAGATAACGCGGGGGTGGGCCCCGAGGAGACCCAGTACTTC	CSVEDNAGVGPEETQYF
-	-	TRBV29-1	TRBJ1-5	TGCAGCGTCGGAGGGGACGGAAATCAGCCCCAGCATTTT	CSVGGDGNQPQHF
TRBD1	-	TRBV6-5	TRBJ1-2	TGTGCCAGCAGTGACCCGGGACAGGGGGGTGGCTACACCTTC	CASSDPGQGGGYTF
TRBD2	-	TRBV9	TRBJ2-1	TGTGCCAGCAGCGTACTAGCGGGAGGCCGCACAGGCAATGAGCAGTTCTTC	CASSVLAGGRTGNEQFF
-	-	TRBV29-1	TRBJ1-5	TGCAGCGTAGCGGACTCCGCCAGACAGCCCCAGCATTTT	CSVADSARQPQHF
-	-	TRBV6-5	TRBJ1-4	TGTGCCAGCAGTTTCAGTGCAGGGCCAGTTATTGAAAAACTGTTTTTT	CASSFSAGPVIEKLFF
-	-	TRBV29-1	TRBJ1-1	TGCAGCGTTAATAATCTGGGGGGGTTTAAGAAGAACACTGAAGCTTTCTTT	CSVNNLGGFKKNTEAFF
TRBD1	-	TRBV28	TRBJ1-5	TGTGCCAGCAGTGCCCACAGGGGGTTAGGCGATCAGCCCCAGCATTTT	CASSAHRGLGDQPQHF
-	-	TRBV11-2	TRBJ2-7	TGTGCCAGCAGCTCGGGATTTTACGAGCAGTACTTC	CASSSGFYEQYF
-	-	TRBV11-2	TRBJ2-2	TGTGCCAGCAGCTTACAGGCCGATTCGAACACCGGGGAGCTGTTTTTT	CASSLQADSNTGELFF
TRBD2	-	TRBV5-1	TRBJ2-1	TGCGCCAGCAGCGCGGGACTAGCGGGGATATACAATGAGCAGTTCTTC	CASSAGLAGIYNEQFF
-	-	TRBV5-4	TRBJ2-1	TGTGCCAGCAGCTTGGAGCCCGGGGATGAGCAGTTCTTC	CASSLEPGDEQFF
TRBD2	-	TRBV29-1	TRBJ2-3	TGCAGCGTTGAATCCCTAGCGGTGAGGACAGATACGCAGTATTTT	CSVESLAVRTDTQYF
-	-	TRBV28	TRBJ1-2	TGTGCCAGCAGGCTGGCAGGGGTTTATGGCTACACCTTC	CASRLAGVYGYTF
TRBD1	few	TRBV6-5	TRBJ1-1	TGTGCCAGCAGAAGACAGGGGGCAAGGAACACTGAAGCTTTCTTT	CASRRQGARNTEAFF
TRBD2	once	TRBV29-1	TRBJ2-1	TGCAGCGTTGAGAGTAGCGGGGGGAGTAATGAGCAGTTCTTC	CSVESSGGSNEQFF
TRBD1	-	TRBV6-6	TRBJ2-7	TGTGCCAGCAGTTACTCTGGGACAGGGGGAAACGAGCAGTACTTC	CASSYSGTGGNEQYF
TRBD2	-	TRBV7-9	TRBJ2-2	TGTGCCAGCAGCTCGAAACTTTGGAGGGGGACTAGGATAACCGGGGAGCTGTTTTTT	CASSSKLWRGTRITGELFF
TRBD2	-	TRBV5-1	TRBJ2-3	TGCGCCAGCAGCTTGGGGGGACTAGCGGGGGGCCTCACAGATACGCAGTATTTT	CASSLGGLAGGLTDTQYF
-	-	TRBV9	TRBJ1-3	TGTGCCAGCAGCGGGAGGGGCTCTGGAAACACCATATATTTT	CASSGRGSGNTIYF
-	-	TRBV5-1	TRBJ1-1	TGCGCCAGCAGCCCTCAGGACTCCACTGAAGCTTTCTTT	CASSPQDSTEAFF